This TCR beta chain is drawn from a study of cytomegalovirus exposure and HLA in healthy donors. The CDR3 contains 16 residues. Germline loops: CDR1 MNHNY, CDR2 SVGAGI (reference sequence). Between the trimmed V and J ends, which lost 10 bases and 0 bases, there was a span of 22 bases. The PCR had 60 Vbeta and 13 Jbeta primers. Clones were read by immunoSEQ multiplex PCR, and TCRdb kept only the in-frame ones, dropping some. The sample totals 35,000 to 50,000 clones. For this clone: Its specificity is not known.

Study-wide results and limits: Indistinguishable V segments such as TRBV6-2 and TRBV6-3 were excluded. Most observed TCR sequences were rare, whereas some public TCRs were detected in many donors.

The V and J genes are TRBV6-6 and TRBJ2-7, with a tentative D call TRBD1 (5 bases). The sequencing sample was made of PBMCs. This TCR was recovered from a male donor in good health and CMV-seronegative. This CDR3 is CATTDQGLHSSYEQYF. The CDR3, as DNA: TGTGCCACTACGGACCAGGGTTTACACAGCTCCTACGAGCAGTACTTC.